This TCR beta chain is from a study of T-cell memory formation after mild COVID-19. Study-level results: The authors did not confirm SARS-CoV-2 specificity of second-wave clones peaking day 37.

This clonotype has ten or more counts. Its antigen is unidentified. Constant-segment-primed 5'RACE gave TCR alpha and TCR beta cDNA libraries with sample barcodes and UMIs. One entry per CDR3 protein results from TCRdb running MiXCR on the 5' RACE reads. The sample comprises roughly 16,000 distinct CDR3 sequences, around 20% of which are singletons, and 45% to 75% rests with the top ten. CDR3 length: 15 residues. CDR1 SGHAT and CDR2 FQNNGV come from the germline V gene. The V and J ends lost 3 bases and 6 bases respectively, with 15 bases between them. The specimen was PBMCs or a T cell subset sorted from them (not recorded which). V usage is TRBV11-2 and J usage is TRBJ2-4, with a possible D match to TRBD2 (7 bases). This receptor was obtained from a man between 18 and 35 years old who had mild COVID-19 (a few samples of this study predate the infection). Cell type and time point are not known. As DNA, the CDR3 is TGTGCCAGCAGCTTGGGGGGGCCCCTAGGAAACATTCAGTACTTC. Protein product: CASSLGGPLGNIQYF. The full variable domain, its missing parts supplied by reference TRBV11-2 and TRBJ2-4, is EAGVAQSPRYKIIEKRQSVAFWCNPISGHATLYWYQQILGQGPKLLIQFQNNGVVDDSQLPKDRFSAERLKGVDSTLKIQPAKLEDSAVYLCASSLGGPLGNIQYFGAGTRLSVL.